Below, 6 T cell receptor beta chains from the same sample are listed, as sequenced in a study of cytomegalovirus exposure and HLA in healthy donors. In the PCR, 60 Vbeta and 13 Jbeta primers were used. The assay was immunoSEQ multiplex PCR, and TCRdb's table has in-frame clones only and misses some. The profile shows about 150,000 clones, under 70% of them singletons. The specimen sequenced was PBMCs. These receptors were collected from a woman aged 25 to 39 in good health and CMV-seropositive.

This sequence joins TRBV4-1 and TRBJ2-5; TRBD2 agrees at 7 bases. TRBJ2-7 matches the DNA end more closely, so the J call is doubtful. The CDR3 is 15 amino acids. Germline loops: CDR1 MGHRA, CDR2 YSYEKL. The CDR3: CASSQDPRTSSEQYF. The CDR3 DNA sequence: TGCGCCAGCAGCCAAGACCCCAGGACTAGTTCCGAGCAGTACTTC.

The rearrangement uses TRBV5-1 and TRBJ2-3; 7 bases are a match to TRBD2. The CDR3 totals 16 residues. Unmatched junction bases numbered 10, after V lost 1 base and J lost 5 bases. Germline-derived CDR1 and CDR2 are SGHRS and YFSETQ. The CDR3 DNA reads TGCGCCAGCAGCTTGCCAGAGCGGGGCGCCGTAGATACGCAGTATTTT. This sequence encodes CASSLPERGAVDTQYF.

J is TRBJ1-3 and V is TRBV10-3, with unresolved D. Per the germline V gene, CDR1 is ENHRY and CDR2 is SYGVKD. There are 17 residues in the CDR3. V was pared by 0 bases and J by 0 bases, with 12 bases between. The CDR3 loop is CAISESMYTRSGNTIYF. The CDR3, as DNA: TGTGCCATCAGTGAGTCGATGTACACACGCTCTGGAAACACCATATATTTT.

There are a few counts of this clone. V and J are TRBV9 and TRBJ2-3; D is perhaps TRBD1 (5 bases). The CDR3 runs 17 residues. Germline V gives CDR1 SGDLS, CDR2 YYNGEE. Trimming pared 3 bases from V and 6 bases from J, leaving 23 bases between. The DNA for the CDR3 is TGTGCCAGCAGCGGGCCTTCAGGGCAAACCGTCGGGGATACGCAGTATTTT. This gives the protein CASSGPSGQTVGDTQYF.

In its sample, this clone was seen once. The chain couples TRBV6-1 to TRBJ2-7; TRBD2 is a possible D gene (5 bases). Trimming removed 6 bases from V and 6 bases from J, with 12 bases in between. This CDR3 contains 12 residues. Germline assignment: CDR1 MNHNS and CDR2 SASEGT. CDR3 sequence (DNA): TGTGCCAGCAGGCTAACTAGAGCCGAGCAGTACTTC. Amino acid sequence: CASRLTRAEQYF.

This clone was counted many times. V usage is TRBV4-1 and J usage is TRBJ2-1, with 7 bases lining up with TRBD1. CDR3 length equals 14 residues. Germline CDR1 is MGHRA and CDR2 is YSYEKL. The J segment lost 6 bases and the V segment lost 6 bases, leaving 8 bases of the junction unmatched. In DNA, the CDR3 is TGCGCCAGCAGTCCTCTTAGGGGGCCCAATGAGCAGTTCTTC. Translating gives CASSPLRGPNEQFF.